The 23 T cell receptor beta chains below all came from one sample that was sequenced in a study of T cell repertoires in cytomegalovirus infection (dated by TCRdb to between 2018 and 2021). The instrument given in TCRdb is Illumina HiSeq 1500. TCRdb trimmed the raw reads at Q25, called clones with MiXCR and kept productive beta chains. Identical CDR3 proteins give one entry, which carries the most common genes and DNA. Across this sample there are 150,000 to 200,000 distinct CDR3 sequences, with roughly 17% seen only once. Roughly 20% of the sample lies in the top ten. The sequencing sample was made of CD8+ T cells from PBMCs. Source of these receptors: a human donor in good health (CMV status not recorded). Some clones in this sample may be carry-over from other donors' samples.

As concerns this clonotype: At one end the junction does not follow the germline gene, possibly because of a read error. CDR3 bases: TGTGCCAGCAGCCAAGGGGCCAGCGGGAAACAAGAGACCCAGTACTTC. Protein: CASSQGASGKQETQYF. This chain connects TRBV4-1 to TRBJ2-5, with TRBD2 matching over 7 bases. This CDR3 is 16 amino acids long. Germline CDR1 and CDR2: MGHRA and YSYEKL.

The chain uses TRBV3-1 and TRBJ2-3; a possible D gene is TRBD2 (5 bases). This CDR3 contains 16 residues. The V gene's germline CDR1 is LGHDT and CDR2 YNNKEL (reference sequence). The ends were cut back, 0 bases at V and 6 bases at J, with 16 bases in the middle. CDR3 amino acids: CASSQEVTSGDDTQYF. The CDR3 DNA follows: TGTGCCAGCAGCCAAGAAGTAACTAGTGGAGATGATACGCAGTATTTT.

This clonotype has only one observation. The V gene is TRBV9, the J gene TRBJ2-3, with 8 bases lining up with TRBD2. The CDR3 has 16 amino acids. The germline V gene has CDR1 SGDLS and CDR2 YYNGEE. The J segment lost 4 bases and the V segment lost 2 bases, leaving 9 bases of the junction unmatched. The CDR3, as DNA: TGTGCCAGCAGCGTCCGAGCGGGAGTAACCCCAGATACGCAGTATTTT. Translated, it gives CASSVRAGVTPDTQYF.

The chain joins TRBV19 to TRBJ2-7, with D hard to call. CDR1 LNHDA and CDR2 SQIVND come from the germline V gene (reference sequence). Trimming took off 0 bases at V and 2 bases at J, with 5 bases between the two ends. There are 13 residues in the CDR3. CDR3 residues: CASSIDLAYEQYF. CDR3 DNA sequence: TGTGCCAGTAGTATAGATCTGGCCTACGAGCAGTACTTC.

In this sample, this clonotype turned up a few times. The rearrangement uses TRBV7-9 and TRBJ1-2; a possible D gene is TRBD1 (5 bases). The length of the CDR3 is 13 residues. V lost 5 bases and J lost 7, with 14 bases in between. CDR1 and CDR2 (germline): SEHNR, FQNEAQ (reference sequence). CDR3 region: CASSLGTAVGYTF. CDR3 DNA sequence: TGTGCCAGCAGCCTCGGGACGGCAGTTGGCTACACCTTC.

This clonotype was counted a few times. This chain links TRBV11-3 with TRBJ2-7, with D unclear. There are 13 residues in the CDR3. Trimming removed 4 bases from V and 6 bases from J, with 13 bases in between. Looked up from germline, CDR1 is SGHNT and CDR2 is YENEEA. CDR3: CASSSNDPGEQYF. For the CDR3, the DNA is TGTGCCAGCAGCTCCAATGACCCTGGCGAGCAGTACTTC.

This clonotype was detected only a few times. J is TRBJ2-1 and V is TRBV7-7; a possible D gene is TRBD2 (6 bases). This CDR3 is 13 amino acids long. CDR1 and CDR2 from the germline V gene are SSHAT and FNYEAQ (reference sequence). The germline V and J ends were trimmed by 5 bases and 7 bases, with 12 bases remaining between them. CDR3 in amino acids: CASSLLEGNEQFF. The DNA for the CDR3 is TGTGCCAGCAGCCTATTGGAGGGTAATGAGCAGTTCTTC. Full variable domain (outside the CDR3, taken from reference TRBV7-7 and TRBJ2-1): GAGVSQSPRYKVTKRGQDVTLRCDPISSHATLYWYQQALGQGPEFLTYFNYEAQPDKSGLPSDRFSAERPEGSISTLTIQRTEQRDSAMYRCASSLLEGNEQFFGPGTRLTVL.

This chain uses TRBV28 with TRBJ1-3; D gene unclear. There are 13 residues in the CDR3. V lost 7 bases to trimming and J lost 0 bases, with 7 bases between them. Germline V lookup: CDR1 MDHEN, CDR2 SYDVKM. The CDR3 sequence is CASIQHSGNTIYF. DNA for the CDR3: TGTGCCAGCATTCAACACTCTGGAAACACCATATATTTT.

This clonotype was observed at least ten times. The CDR3 DNA is TGTGCCAGCAGCTTACACTTGGGAGGCGGGGAGCTGTTTTTT. Translation: CASSLHLGGGELFF. V usage is TRBV7-2 and J usage is TRBJ2-2; D may be TRBD2 (6 bases). CDR3 length: 14 residues. In germline, CDR1 is SGHTA, CDR2 FQGNSA. The germline V and J ends were trimmed by 2 bases and 7 bases, with 11 bases remaining between them.

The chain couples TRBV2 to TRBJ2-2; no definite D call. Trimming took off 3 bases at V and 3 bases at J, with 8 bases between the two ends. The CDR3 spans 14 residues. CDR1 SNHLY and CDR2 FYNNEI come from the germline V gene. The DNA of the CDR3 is TGTGCCAGCAGTGAGGTAGAATACACCGGGGAGCTGTTTTTT. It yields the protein CASSEVEYTGELFF.

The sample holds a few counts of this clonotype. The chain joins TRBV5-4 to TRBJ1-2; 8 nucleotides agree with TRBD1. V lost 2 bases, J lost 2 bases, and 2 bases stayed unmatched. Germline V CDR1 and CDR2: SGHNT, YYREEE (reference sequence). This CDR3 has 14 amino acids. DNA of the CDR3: TGTGCCAGCAGCTTTGGACAGGGAAACTATGGCTACACCTTC. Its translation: CASSFGQGNYGYTF.

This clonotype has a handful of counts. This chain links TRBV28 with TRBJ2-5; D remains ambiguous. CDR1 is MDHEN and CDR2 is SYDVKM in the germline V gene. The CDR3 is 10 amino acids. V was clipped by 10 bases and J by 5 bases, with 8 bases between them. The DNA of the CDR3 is TGTGCCACCTCAAGTGAGACCCAGTACTTC. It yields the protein CATSSETQYF. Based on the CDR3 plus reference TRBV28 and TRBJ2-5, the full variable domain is DVKVTQSSRYLVKRTGEKVFLECVQDMDHENMFWYRQDPGLGLRLIYFSYDVKMKEKGDIPEGYSVSREKKERFSLILESASTNQTSMYLCATSSETQYFGPGTRLLVL.

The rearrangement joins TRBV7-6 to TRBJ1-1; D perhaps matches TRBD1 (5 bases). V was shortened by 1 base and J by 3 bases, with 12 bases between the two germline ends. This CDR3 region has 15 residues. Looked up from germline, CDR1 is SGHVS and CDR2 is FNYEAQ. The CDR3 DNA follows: TGTGCCAGCAGCTTAGGTTGGGGGGGGGACACTGAAGCTTTCTTT. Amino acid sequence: CASSLGWGGDTEAFF.

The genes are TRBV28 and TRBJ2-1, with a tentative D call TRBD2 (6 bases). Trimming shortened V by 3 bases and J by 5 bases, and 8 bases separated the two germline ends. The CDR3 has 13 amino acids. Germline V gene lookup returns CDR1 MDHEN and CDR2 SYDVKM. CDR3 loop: CASSLGLNNEQFF. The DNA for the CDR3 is TGTGCCAGCAGTTTGGGACTCAACAATGAGCAGTTCTTC. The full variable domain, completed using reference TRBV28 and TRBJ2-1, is DVKVTQSSRYLVKRTGEKVFLECVQDMDHENMFWYRQDPGLGLRLIYFSYDVKMKEKGDIPEGYSVSREKKERFSLILESASTNQTSMYLCASSLGLNNEQFFGPGTRLTVL.

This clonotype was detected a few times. The CDR3 sequence: CASSSGPGGIQYF. The CDR3 DNA sequence: TGTGCCAGCAGTTCCGGGCCCGGGGGCATTCAGTACTTC. The chain uses TRBV6-6 and TRBJ2-4; D may be TRBD2 (6 bases). This CDR3 is built from 13 residues. Trimming shortened V by 4 bases and J by 9 bases, and 13 bases separated the two germline ends. Germline assignment: CDR1 MNHNY and CDR2 SVGAGI (reference sequence).

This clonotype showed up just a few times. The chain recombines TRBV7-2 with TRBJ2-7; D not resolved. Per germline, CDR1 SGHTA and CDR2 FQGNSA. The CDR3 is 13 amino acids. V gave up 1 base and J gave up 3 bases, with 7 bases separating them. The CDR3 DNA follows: TGTGCCAGCAGCTTAGGGGCTTACTACGAGCAGTACTTC. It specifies CASSLGAYYEQYF.

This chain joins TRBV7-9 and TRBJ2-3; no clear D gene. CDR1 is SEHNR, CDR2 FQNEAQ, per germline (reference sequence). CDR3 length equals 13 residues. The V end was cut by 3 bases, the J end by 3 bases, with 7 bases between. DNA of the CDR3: TGTGCCAGCAGCTTTACGACGACAGATACGCAGTATTTT. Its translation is CASSFTTTDTQYF. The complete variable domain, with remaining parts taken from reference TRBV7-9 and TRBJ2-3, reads DTGVSQNPRHKITKRGQNVTFRCDPISEHNRLYWYRQTLGQGPEFLTYFQNEAQLEKSRLLSDRFSAERPKGSFSTLEIQRTEQGDSAMYLCASSFTTTDTQYFGPGTRLTVL.

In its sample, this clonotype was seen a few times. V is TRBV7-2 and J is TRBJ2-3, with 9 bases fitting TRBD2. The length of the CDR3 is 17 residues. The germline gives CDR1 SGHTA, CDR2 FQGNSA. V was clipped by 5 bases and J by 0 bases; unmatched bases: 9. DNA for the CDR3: TGTGCCAGCAGCGCCGGACTAGCGCATACTAGCACAGATACGCAGTATTTT. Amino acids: CASSAGLAHTSTDTQYF. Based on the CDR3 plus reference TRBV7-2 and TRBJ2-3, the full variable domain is GAGVSQSPSNKVTEKGKDVELRCDPISGHTALYWYRQSLGQGLEFLIYFQGNSAPDKSGLPSDRFSAERTGGSVSTLTIQRTQQEDSAVYLCASSAGLAHTSTDTQYFGPGTRLTVL.

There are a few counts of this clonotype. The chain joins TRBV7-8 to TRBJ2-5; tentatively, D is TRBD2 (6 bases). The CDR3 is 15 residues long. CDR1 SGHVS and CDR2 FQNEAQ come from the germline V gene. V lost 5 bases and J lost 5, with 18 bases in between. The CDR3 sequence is CASSGGAGGWETQYF. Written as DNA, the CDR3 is TGTGCCAGCAGCGGAGGGGCTGGGGGGTGGGAGACCCAGTACTTC. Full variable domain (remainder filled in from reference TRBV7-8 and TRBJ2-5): GAGVSQSPRYKVAKRGQDVALRCDPISGHVSLFWYQQALGQGPEFLTYFQNEAQLDKSGLPSDRFFAERPEGSVSTLKIQRTQQEDSAVYLCASSGGAGGWETQYFGPGTRLLVL.

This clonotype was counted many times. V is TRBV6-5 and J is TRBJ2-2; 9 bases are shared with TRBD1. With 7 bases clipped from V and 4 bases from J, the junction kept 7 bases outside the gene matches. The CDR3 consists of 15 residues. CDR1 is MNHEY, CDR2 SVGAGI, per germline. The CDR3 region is CASNTGGTGTGELFF. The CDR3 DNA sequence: TGTGCCAGCAATACAGGGGGCACAGGCACCGGGGAGCTGTTTTTT.

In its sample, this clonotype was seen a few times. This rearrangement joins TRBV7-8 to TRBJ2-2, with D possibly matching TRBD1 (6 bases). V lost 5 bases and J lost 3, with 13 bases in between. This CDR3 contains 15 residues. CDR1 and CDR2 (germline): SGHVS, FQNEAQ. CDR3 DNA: TGTGCCAGCAGCAGCCAGGGGCGATACACCGGGGAGCTGTTTTTT. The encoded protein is CASSSQGRYTGELFF.

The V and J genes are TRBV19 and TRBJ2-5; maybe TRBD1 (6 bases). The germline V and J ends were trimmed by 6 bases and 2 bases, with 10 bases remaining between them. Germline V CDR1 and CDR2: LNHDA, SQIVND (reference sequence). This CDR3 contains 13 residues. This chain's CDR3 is CASSSDRQETQYF. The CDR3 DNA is TGTGCCAGTAGCAGCGACAGGCAAGAGACCCAGTACTTC.

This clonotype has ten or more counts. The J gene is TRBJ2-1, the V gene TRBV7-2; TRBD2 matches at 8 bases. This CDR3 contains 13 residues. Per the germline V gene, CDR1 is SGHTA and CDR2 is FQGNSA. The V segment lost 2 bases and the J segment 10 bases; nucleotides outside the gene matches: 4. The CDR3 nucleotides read TGTGCCAGCAGCTTAAATAAGCGGGGGGAGCAGTTCTTC. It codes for CASSLNKRGEQFF.